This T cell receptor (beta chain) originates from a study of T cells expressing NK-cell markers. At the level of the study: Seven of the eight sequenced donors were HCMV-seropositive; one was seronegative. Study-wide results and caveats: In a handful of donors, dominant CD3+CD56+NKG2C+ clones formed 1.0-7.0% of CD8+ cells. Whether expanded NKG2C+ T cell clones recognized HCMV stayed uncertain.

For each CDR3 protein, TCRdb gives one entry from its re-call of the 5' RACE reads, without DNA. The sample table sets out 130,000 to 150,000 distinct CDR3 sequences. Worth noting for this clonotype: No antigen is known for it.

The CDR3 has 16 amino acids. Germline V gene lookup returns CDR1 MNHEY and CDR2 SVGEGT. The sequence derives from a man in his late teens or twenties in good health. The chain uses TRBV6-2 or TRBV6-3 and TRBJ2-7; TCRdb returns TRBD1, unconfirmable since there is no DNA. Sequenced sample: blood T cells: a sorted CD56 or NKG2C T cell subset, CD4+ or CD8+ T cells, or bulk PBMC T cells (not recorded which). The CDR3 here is CASSYSTGTGDYEQYF.